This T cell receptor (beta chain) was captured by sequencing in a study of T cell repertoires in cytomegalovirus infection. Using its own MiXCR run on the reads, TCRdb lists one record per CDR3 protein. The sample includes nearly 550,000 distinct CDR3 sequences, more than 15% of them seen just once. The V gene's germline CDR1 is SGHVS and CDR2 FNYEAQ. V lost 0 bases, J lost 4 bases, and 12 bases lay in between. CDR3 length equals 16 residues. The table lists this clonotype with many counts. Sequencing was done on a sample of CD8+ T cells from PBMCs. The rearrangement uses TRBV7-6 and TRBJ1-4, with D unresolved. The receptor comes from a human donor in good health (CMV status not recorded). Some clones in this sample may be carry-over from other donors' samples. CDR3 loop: CASSLAEEGLNEKLFF. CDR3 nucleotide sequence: TGTGCCAGCAGCTTAGCGGAGGAGGGTCTTAATGAAAAACTGTTTTTT.